This passage covers 4 T cell receptor beta chains from one sample sequenced in a study of control samples from healthy donors and cancer patients. Clones were read by immunoSEQ multiplex PCR, and TCRdb kept only the in-frame ones, dropping some. Of tens of thousands of clones in the sample, roughly 83% were seen once. Material: PBMCs. The receptors were sampled from a man between 65 and 80 years old with lung cancer.

The chain links TRBV7-2 to TRBJ1-1; no clear D. Trimming shortened V by 3 bases and J by 0 bases, and 14 bases separated the two germline ends. The CDR3 spans 16 residues. Germline CDR1 SGHTA, CDR2 FQGNSA. CDR3 sequence: CASSFQDDWVNTEAFF. CDR3 sequence (DNA): TGTGCCAGCAGCTTCCAGGATGATTGGGTGAACACTGAAGCTTTCTTT.

The chain recombines TRBV7-2 with TRBJ1-3, with D tentatively TRBD1 (5 bases). The V gene lost 7 bases and the J gene lost 0 bases, with 16 bases spanning the gap. Germline loops: CDR1 SGHTA, CDR2 FQGNSA. CDR3 length: 16 amino acids. CDR3 in DNA: TGTGCCAGCACGCTATGGGGCAGCTACTCTGGAAACACCATATATTTT. The encoded protein is CASTLWGSYSGNTIYF.

The genes are TRBV30 and TRBJ2-5; 13 bases agree with TRBD2. Per germline, CDR1 GTSNPN and CDR2 SVGIG (reference sequence). The V gene end was trimmed by 2 bases and the J gene end by 2 bases; junction bases not matched to a gene: 2. The CDR3 sequence is 15 residues long. This CDR3 reads CAWSRLAGGQETQYF. The CDR3 region has the DNA TGTGCCTGGAGTAGACTAGCGGGGGGTCAAGAGACCCAGTACTTC.

The chain couples TRBV7-8 to TRBJ2-3; no definite D call. Germline CDR1 reads SGHVS; CDR2 reads FQNEAQ. V lost 3 bases to trimming and J lost 2 bases, with 6 bases between them. The CDR3 is 13 residues long. The CDR3 loop is CASSFPFTDTQYF. CDR3 DNA sequence: TGTGCCAGCAGCTTCCCGTTCACAGATACGCAGTATTTT. The whole variable domain, remainder taken from reference TRBV7-8 and TRBJ2-3, is GAGVSQSPRYKVAKRGQDVALRCDPISGHVSLFWYQQALGQGPEFLTYFQNEAQLDKSGLPSDRFFAERPEGSVSTLKIQRTQQEDSAVYLCASSFPFTDTQYFGPGTRLTVL.